This T cell receptor (beta chain) is drawn from a study of cytomegalovirus exposure and HLA in healthy donors. PCR used 60 Vbeta primers and 13 Jbeta primers. Sequencing used immunoSEQ multiplex PCR; TCRdb keeps in-frame clones, though not all of them. The repertoire holds approximately 40,000 clones, with about 80% as singletons. This CDR3 is 12 amino acids long. Deletions cut 5 bases from V and 6 bases from J, with 7 bases between. CDR1 SGHTA and CDR2 FQGTGA come from the germline V gene. The J gene is TRBJ2-2, the V gene TRBV7-3; D perhaps matches TRBD1 (6 bases). The TCR was taken from a woman between 18 and 30 years old in good health and CMV-seropositive. Sequenced sample: PBMCs. The chain's CDR3 is CASSPGAGELFF. CDR3 DNA sequence: TGTGCCAGCAGCCCAGGGGCCGGGGAGCTGTTTTTT.